One and the same sample provided the 27 T cell receptor beta chains below, sequenced in a study of blood T cell repertoires in COVID-19. Profiled with immunoSEQ multiplex PCR; TCRdb holds only in-frame clones, not every one. Of about 400,000 clones in the sample, about 85% were seen once. Source material: PBMCs or T cells enriched from blood (not recorded which). These receptors originate from a woman younger than 30 with acute COVID-19.

This rearrangement joins TRBV4-3 to TRBJ2-7; 9 nucleotides line up with TRBD2. The CDR3 length is 15 residues. J gave up 4 bases and V 3 bases, and 7 bases lay outside the gene matches. CDR1 is LGHNA, CDR2 YSLEER, per germline. DNA of the CDR3: TGCGCCAGCAGCCAGAGAAGCGGGAGGAGGTACGAGCAGTACTTC. Amino acid sequence: CASSQRSGRRYEQYF.

The chain employs TRBV7-7 and TRBJ2-2, with TRBD1 as a possible D gene (6 bases). The V and J ends lost 2 bases and 7 bases respectively, with 14 bases between them. CDR1 is SSHAT and CDR2 is FNYEAQ in the germline V gene (reference sequence). The CDR3 runs 15 residues. The CDR3 sequence: CASSLRRGMDGELFF. The CDR3 nucleotides are TGTGCCAGCAGCTTACGCAGGGGTATGGACGGGGAGCTGTTTTTT.

This chain links TRBV15 with TRBJ1-3, with D perhaps TRBD1 (5 bases). Deletions cut 0 bases from V and 2 bases from J, with 11 bases between. The CDR3 is 16 amino acids. Germline V gene lookup returns CDR1 LNHNV and CDR2 YYDKDF (reference sequence). CDR3 region: CATSRDETATGNTIYF. The CDR3 bases are TGTGCCACCAGCAGAGACGAGACAGCTACTGGAAACACCATATATTTT.

The chain recombines TRBV2 with TRBJ1-1; D call uncertain. The CDR3 is 13 amino acids. The V and J ends lost 7 bases and 1 base respectively, with 10 bases between them. Germline CDR1 is SNHLY and CDR2 is FYNNEI. The CDR3 sequence is CASISLPNTEAFF. The CDR3 nucleotides are TGTGCCAGCATCAGTCTGCCGAACACTGAAGCTTTCTTT.

The chain uses TRBV25-1 and TRBJ1-1, with 8 bases matching TRBD1. CDR3 length: 13 residues. Germline V gene lookup returns CDR1 MGHDK and CDR2 SYGVNS. J lost 4 bases, V lost 6 bases, and 4 bases had no gene match. CDR3 in DNA: TGTGCCAGCAGGAAAACAGGGGGCACTGAAGCTTTCTTT. Its translation is CASRKTGGTEAFF.

The chain recombines TRBV2 with TRBJ2-1, with 11 nucleotides matching TRBD2. Germline V lookup: CDR1 SNHLY, CDR2 FYNNEI. The V segment lost 4 bases and the J segment 4 bases; nucleotides outside the gene matches: 6. This CDR3 spans 16 amino acids. CDR3 sequence reads: CASSGWTSGLYNEQFF. The CDR3 DNA is TGTGCCAGCAGTGGATGGACTAGCGGGCTGTACAATGAGCAGTTCTTC.

The V call is TRBV5-1, the J call TRBJ1-5, with D possibly being TRBD1 (5 bases). Germline loops: CDR1 SGHRS, CDR2 YFSETQ. CDR3 size: 15 residues. Deletions cut 4 bases from V and 3 bases from J, with 14 bases between. The CDR3 region has the DNA TGCGCCAGCAGCCCTTCCGGACACTCCAATCAGCCCCAGCATTTT. Amino acid sequence: CASSPSGHSNQPQHF.

This clone was detected a few times. The CDR3 coding sequence is TGCGCCAGCAGCACTACAGGGGAGAGGTCTCAGCCCCAGCATTTT. Its translation is CASSTTGERSQPQHF. This chain uses TRBV4-1 with TRBJ1-5; 7 bases fit TRBD1. The CDR3 runs to 15 residues. The germline V gene encodes CDR1 MGHRA and CDR2 YSYEKL. The J segment lost 6 bases and the V segment lost 5 bases, leaving 10 bases of the junction unmatched.

The chain couples TRBV7-2 to TRBJ1-4; maybe TRBD1 (6 bases). There are 13 residues in the CDR3. Between the trimmed V and J ends, which lost 3 bases and 5 bases, there was a span of 7 bases. Germline V gives CDR1 SGHTA, CDR2 FQGNSA. The DNA for the CDR3 is TGTGCCAGCAGCTTGGGGACAAATGAAAAACTGTTTTTT. Protein sequence: CASSLGTNEKLFF.

This clone has only a few counts. The chain carries TRBV10-3 and TRBJ1-6; D possibly corresponds to TRBD1 (6 bases). The V end lost 3 bases, the J end lost 6 bases, and 6 bases lay between the germline ends. The germline gives CDR1 ENHRY, CDR2 SYGVKD. The CDR3 sequence is 13 residues long. CDR3 in DNA: TGTGCCATCAGTGAACAGGGTAATTCACCCCTCCACTTT. This sequence encodes CAISEQGNSPLHF.

This chain uses TRBV4-2 with TRBJ2-1; the D gene is possibly TRBD2 (7 bases). Germline V gene data show CDR1 as LGHNA and CDR2 as YNFKEQ. The CDR3 is 14 residues long. V shed 0 bases and J shed 7 bases, with 10 bases lying between them. In nucleotides, the CDR3 is TGTGCCAGCAGCCAAGAGCGGGGGACAAATGAGCAGTTCTTC. Amino acid sequence: CASSQERGTNEQFF.

The chain uses TRBV2 and TRBJ1-2; the match to TRBD1 covers 10 bases. The CDR3 has 14 amino acids. Germline V gene lookup returns CDR1 SNHLY and CDR2 FYNNEI. V was clipped by 2 bases and J by 7 bases; unmatched bases: 4. CDR3 in amino acids: CASSERTGGGGYTF. CDR3 coding DNA: TGTGCCAGCAGTGAACGGACAGGGGGAGGTGGCTACACCTTC.

This clone was seen just once. This sequence joins TRBV10-1 and TRBJ1-6; 7 bases fit TRBD1. CDR3 length: 13 amino acids. Per germline, CDR1 WNHNN and CDR2 SYGVQD (reference sequence). J was trimmed by 9 bases and V by 3 bases; bases with no gene match: 2. CDR3 loop: CASSEDRVSPLHF. CDR3 sequence (DNA): TGCGCCAGCAGTGAAGACAGGGTTTCACCCCTCCACTTT.

V usage is TRBV7-2 and J usage is TRBJ2-1; 10 bases agree with TRBD1. In germline, CDR1 is SGHTA, CDR2 FQGNSA. V gave up 0 bases and J gave up 8 bases; unmatched junction bases: 7. The CDR3 is made up of 16 amino acids. CDR3 nucleotides: TGTGCCAGCAGCTTAGCGGTCGGGACAGGGGTTGATGAGCAGTTCTTC. It encodes CASSLAVGTGVDEQFF.

V and J are TRBV15 and TRBJ2-7; TRBD1 matches 7 bases. V lost 4 bases and J lost 5; bases outside the gene matches: 8. Germline V gives CDR1 LNHNV, CDR2 YYDKDF (reference sequence). The CDR3 extends over 14 amino acids. CDR3 region: CATSTRDSTNEQYF. CDR3 coding DNA: TGTGCCACCAGCACGAGGGACAGTACTAACGAGCAGTACTTC.

The CDR3 DNA follows: TGTGCCAGCAGCTTAGGAGGGAGTAATGAAAAACTGTTTTTT. Amino acids: CASSLGGSNEKLFF. The rearrangement links TRBV11-2 to TRBJ1-4; D remains unclear. Looked up from germline, CDR1 is SGHAT and CDR2 is FQNNGV. The V end lost 1 base, the J end lost 4 bases, and 7 bases lay between the germline ends. The CDR3 is 14 residues long.

This clone was seen once. The identical CDR3 is also encoded by other nucleotide sequences in the sample. This chain connects TRBV11-3 to TRBJ2-7; 9 nucleotides line up with TRBD2. This CDR3 is built from 14 residues. CDR1 is SGHNT, CDR2 YENEEA, per germline. Trimming removed 3 bases from V and 0 bases from J; junction bases left unmatched: 0. The CDR3 bases are TGTGCCAGCAGCTTTAGCGGGAGCTCCTACGAGCAGTACTTC. Protein product: CASSFSGSSYEQYF.

V and J are TRBV6-5 and TRBJ1-2, with 10 bases matching TRBD1. Looked up from germline, CDR1 is MNHEY and CDR2 is SVGAGI. Unmatched junction bases numbered 3, after V lost 6 bases and J lost 2 bases. CDR3 length: 14 residues. This CDR3 reads CASRTGGRNYGYTF. The CDR3 DNA is TGTGCCAGCAGGACAGGGGGCCGGAACTATGGCTACACCTTC.

This clone was seen a handful of times. This chain joins TRBV12-5 and TRBJ1-2; D ambiguous. From germline, CDR1 is LGHNT and CDR2 FRNRAP. This CDR3 region has 18 residues. Trimming pared 7 bases from V and 0 bases from J, leaving 24 bases between. DNA of the CDR3: TGTGCTAGTGCCCCGGGGTCCGTCCAGCCGGATACTAACTATGGCTACACCTTC. Its translation: CASAPGSVQPDTNYGYTF.

This chain connects TRBV24-1 to TRBJ2-1; D may be TRBD2 (5 bases). The V end was cut by 3 bases, the J end by 6 bases, with 14 bases between. The CDR3 has 15 residues. The germline V gene has CDR1 KGHDR and CDR2 SFDVKD. CDR3 coding DNA: TGTGCCACCAGTGATACCAGAACTGGACTCAATGAGCAGTTCTTC. Translation: CATSDTRTGLNEQFF.

This chain joins TRBV3-1 (or the pseudogene TRBV3-2) and TRBJ2-7; the D gene is possibly TRBD2 (5 bases). Trimming removed 8 bases at V and 7 bases at J, with 12 bases between. The CDR3 is made up of 11 amino acids. The germline V gene has CDR1 LGHDT and CDR2 YNNKEL (reference sequence). The CDR3 DNA reads as TGTGCCAGCGGACTCTTTGCGGAGCAGTACTTC. This sequence encodes CASGLFAEQYF.

This sequence joins TRBV5-1 and TRBJ1-4; 7 nucleotides line up with TRBD1. Per germline, CDR1 SGHRS and CDR2 YFSETQ. This CDR3 is 14 amino acids long. V gave up 0 bases and J gave up 7 bases; unmatched junction bases: 3. The CDR3 is CASSLGAGGEKLFF. The CDR3 DNA follows: TGCGCCAGCAGCTTGGGGGCAGGGGGTGAAAAACTGTTTTTT.

V and J are TRBV6-5 and TRBJ1-6; D not resolved. Germline CDR1 and CDR2: MNHEY and SVGAGI. The CDR3 length is 14 residues. Trimming stripped 2 bases from V and 10 bases from J, with 12 bases between. The CDR3 region has the DNA TGTGCCAGCAGTTACCAGAGGGCGGGATCACCCCTCCACTTT. It codes for CASSYQRAGSPLHF.

This rearrangement joins TRBV6-1 to TRBJ1-2, with D hard to call. V lost 3 bases, J lost 8 bases, and 4 bases lay in between. Germline V gene sequence: CDR1 MNHNS, CDR2 SASEGT. The CDR3 sequence is 10 residues long. In nucleotides, the CDR3 is TGTGCCAGCAGTGATCGGGGCTACACCTTC. Amino acids: CASSDRGYTF.

The table lists this clone with a count of one. Relative to the germline gene, one junction end is altered; a read error may explain this. The sample has other DNA sequences that encode this CDR3 too. V usage is TRBV7-9 and J usage is TRBJ1-5; 9 nucleotides line up with TRBD1. The CDR3 is 14 amino acids. CDR1 and CDR2 from the germline V gene are SEHNR and FQNEAQ (reference sequence). The CDR3 here is CASSLGTGSQPQHF. The CDR3 nucleotides read TGTGCCAGCAGTTTAGGGACAGGGTCCCAGCCCCAGCATTTT.

The J gene is TRBJ2-2, the V gene TRBV15; maybe TRBD1 (6 bases). With 0 bases removed from V and 5 bases from J, the gap between germline ends came to 13 bases. The CDR3 has 16 amino acids. Germline-derived CDR1 and CDR2 are LNHNV and YYDKDF (reference sequence). In DNA, the CDR3 is TGTGCCACCAGCAGAGAAAGGGGGTCCGTTACCGGGGAGCTGTTTTTT. The encoded protein is CATSRERGSVTGELFF.

The chain couples TRBV27 to TRBJ2-7; D uncertain. The CDR3 sequence is 12 residues long. V lost 5 bases and J lost 6, with 11 bases in between. Per the germline V gene, CDR1 is MNHEY and CDR2 is SMNVEV (reference sequence). The CDR3 region has the DNA TGTGCCAGCAGTCCCAAACCGGGCGAGCAGTACTTC. Translating gives CASSPKPGEQYF.